This T cell receptor (beta chain) was observed in a study of blood T cells in healthy people across ages (dated by TCRdb to between 2015 and 2017). Study-wide context: In model experiments, roughly one uniquely barcoded TCR beta cDNA molecule per two T cells was captured by template switching. Age-related changes in TCR beta repertoire diversity were measured in the study by deep sequencing normalized with unique cDNA molecular identifiers. Four age groups were formed from the donors: young (average roughly 15 years), middle-aged (approximately 40), aged (over 55) and long-lived (82). To avoid experimental bias, donors of different ages were randomly spread across the sequencing lanes. Two additional independent replicas of 1 million unique cDNA reads from the same blood draw were analyzed for two donors (one aged 18 to 30 and one aged 80 or older).

The investigation overall reported the following: As age increased, observed TCR beta diversity per million T cells dropped in a roughly linear way, and a significant reduction was already evident by age 40. The long-lived group showed more naive CD4+ T cells, fewer expanded clones and increased TCR diversity than the aged group, suggesting age selection. There was a strong correlation between observed TCR beta diversity and the percentage of naive T cells measured by flow cytometry. Because the CMV infection status of the donors was unknown, age-related changes in expanded clonotypes may potentially have been confounded. Bulk unsorted PBMC profiling prevented conclusive comparison of naive and antigen-experienced compartments. Total diversity estimates from one million sequenced T cells were considered lower bounds and underestimates.

The method behind the library was 5' RACE. TCRdb lists the instrument as Illumina HiSeq 2500. A second roughly 6 to 12 cycle PCR used a sample-barcoded 5' primer and a J-beta primer mix. A template-switch 5' adaptor carrying 12 random nucleotides introduced a unique molecular identifier onto each TCR beta cDNA molecule. At least 2.5 million CDR3-containing paired-end reads were obtained from each sample. All of the RNA was converted into first-strand cDNA using the Mint cDNA synthesis kit, with a TRBC-specific oligonucleotide serving as the primer. Following uracil-DNA glycosylase treatment, a first 18-cycle PCR with universal primers M1SS and BC2_uni_R was performed on all cDNA. The authors' pipeline ran thus. For normalization, 1 million high-quality reads were randomly selected from each sample, with every read carrying a distinct molecular identifier. Instead of being binned into consensus sequences, reads with shared molecular identifiers were discarded. CDR3 identification, clonotype clustering and error correction used MiTCR with a Q25 quality threshold and the strictest error-elimination algorithm. A nonparametric unseen species model with Euler transformation was used to estimate lower-bound total TCR beta diversity. TCRdb reworked the public reads: Q25 trimming with fastp, MiXCR clone assembly, productive beta chains retained. Each entry is one CDR3 protein sequence, shown with its most common DNA and genes. TCRdb assigned the V and J calls; the authors' analysis was not used. Here the sample has hundreds of thousands of distinct CDR3 sequences; about 51% occur a single time. Of the sample, less than 15% is held by the ten largest clones.

Comment on this clonotype: Which antigen it targets is not known. One end of the junction fails to match germline, which may point to a read error.

Donors were a few dozen systemically healthy Caucasian individuals from Russia aged roughly 6 to 90 years. Approximately 10 milliliters of peripheral blood were collected from each donor into EDTA-treated Vacutainer tubes. PBMCs were isolated by Ficoll-Paque density-gradient centrifugation, with at least 6.5 million obtained per sample. Total RNA, at least 6 micrograms per sample, was extracted from PBMCs with Trizol reagent. The percentages of naive CD45RAhigh/CD27high T cells were determined by flow cytometry on a PBMC aliquot from every donor. The CDR3, from cysteine to phenylalanine, totals 14 residues. The CDR3 DNA has 42 bases and is translated from base 1. CDR1 is given as SGHRS and CDR2 as YFSETQ, both from the germline V gene.

The rearranged segments are TRBV5-1 and TRBJ1-3; no D gene is confidently identified. The receptor was derived from a woman of 80 years or more in good health. The sequencing sample was made of blood. The CDR3 has the sequence CASSLGDSGTTIYF. The DNA reads TGCGCCAGCAGCTTAGGCGATTCTGGAACCACCATATATTTT.